These 22 T cell receptor beta chains originate from one sample sequenced in a study of regulatory T cells in long-lasting Graves disease listed by TCRdb under 2021. This sample's time point label indicates: newly diagnosed GD, antithyroid drugs for less than 3 months. For both TCR sequencing and RNA sequencing, RNA was extracted from PBMCs using TRIzol. Library method: multiplex PCR. Sequencing was carried out with an Illumina HiSeq 4000. iRepertoire HTBI primers and Arm-PCR amplification of CDR3 regions were used to construct TCR beta libraries. TCRdb trimmed the raw reads at Q25, called clones with MiXCR and kept productive beta chains. Each entry merges the rows of one CDR3 protein and shows their most common DNA and genes. The sample table lists about 400,000 distinct CDR3 sequences, roughly 16% of them with a count of one. The ten largest clones capture around 20% of the sample. This sample also appeared in a second study, on T cells in Graves' hyperthyroidism and ophthalmopathy.

The sequencing used peripheral blood mononuclear cells (PBMCs), collected at new diagnosis, from a patient treated with antithyroid drugs. The receptors derive from a woman aged 18-29 years with Graves disease. Donor details come from another sample of the same person, matched by shared clones.

The table lists this clonotype with many counts. The chain employs TRBV6-2 or TRBV6-3 and TRBJ2-1, with 11 bases aligning to TRBD1. V shed 6 bases and J 4 bases; nucleotides not matched to a gene: 5. This CDR3 contains 15 residues. Germline V CDR1 and CDR2: MNHEY, SVGEGT. The CDR3 reads CASRKGQGGYNEQFF. DNA of the CDR3: TGTGCCAGCAGGAAGGGACAGGGGGGATACAATGAGCAGTTCTTC.

The rearrangement joins TRBV6-1 to TRBJ2-5; TRBD1 matches at 10 bases. Losses at the gene ends were 10 bases for V and 5 bases for J; bases not matched to a gene: 10. This CDR3 spans 14 amino acids. Germline assignment: CDR1 MNHNS and CDR2 SASEGT. The CDR3 DNA reads TGTGCCATCGACAGGGGGCGCGGGTTCGAGACCCAGTACTTC. It encodes CAIDRGRGFETQYF.

This clonotype was observed at least ten times. V and J are TRBV20-1 and TRBJ2-1, with 9 bases matching TRBD2. Unmatched junction bases numbered 9, after V lost 4 bases and J lost 2 bases. Germline CDR1 is DFQATT and CDR2 is SNEGSKA (reference sequence). The CDR3 is made up of 16 amino acids. The CDR3 coding sequence is TGCAGTGCTACTCGCGGGGGGGCCTTTGCCTACAATGAGCAGTTCTTC. It translates to CSATRGGAFAYNEQFF.

This clonotype has more than one count but fewer than ten. The chain is built from TRBV3-1 and TRBJ1-4, with D perhaps matching TRBD1 (6 bases). CDR3 size: 17 residues. The V end lost 0 bases, the J end lost 3 bases, and 14 bases lay between the germline ends. Germline-derived CDR1 and CDR2 are LGHDT and YNNKEL (reference sequence). CDR3: CASSQDPGGAANEKLFF. CDR3 DNA sequence: TGTGCCAGCAGCCAAGACCCCGGGGGGGCCGCTAATGAAAAACTGTTTTTT.

This clonotype was observed at least ten times. The gene calls are TRBV9 and TRBJ2-2; D gene ambiguous. The CDR3 has 15 amino acids. Germline CDR1 reads SGDLS; CDR2 reads YYNGEE. V was clipped by 0 bases and J by 0 bases, with 6 bases between them. CDR3 DNA: TGTGCCAGCAGCGTAGTAGTCGCGAACACCGGGGAGCTGTTTTTT. As protein: CASSVVVANTGELFF. Full variable domain (outside the CDR3, taken from reference TRBV9 and TRBJ2-2): DSGVTQTPKHLITATGQRVTLRCSPRSGDLSVYWYQQSLDQGLQFLIQYYNGEERAKGNILERFSAQQFPDLHSELNLSSLELGDSALYFCASSVVVANTGELFFGEGSRLTVL.

This clonotype has at least ten counts. V is TRBV7-9 and J is TRBJ2-3; unclear D gene. Germline V CDR1 and CDR2: SEHNR, FQNEAQ (reference sequence). The CDR3 length is 12 residues. The ends were cut back, 6 bases at V and 6 bases at J, with 10 bases in the middle. CDR3 amino acids: CASRSQGDTQYF. The CDR3 DNA sequence: TGTGCCAGCAGATCTCAAGGGGATACGCAGTATTTT.

This rearrangement joins TRBV6-1 to TRBJ2-7, with D perhaps matching TRBD1 or TRBD2 (5 bases each). This CDR3 has 14 amino acids. Looked up from germline, CDR1 is MNHNS and CDR2 is SASEGT. V gave up 4 bases and J gave up 3 bases, with 13 bases separating them. This CDR3 reads CASSGAGGVYEQYF. The CDR3 DNA reads TGTGCCAGCAGTGGAGCTGGGGGAGTCTACGAGCAGTACTTC.

The CDR3 reads CASSENIQYF. CDR3 DNA sequence: TGTGCCAGCAGCGAAAACATTCAGTACTTC. The chain joins TRBV2 to TRBJ2-4, with D unresolved. CDR3 length: 10 amino acids. Trimming left V 6 bases short and J 5 bases short, with 2 bases between. The germline V gene has CDR1 SNHLY and CDR2 FYNNEI.

This clonotype has more than one count but fewer than ten. This chain joins TRBV20-1 and TRBJ2-3, with 10 bases lining up with TRBD2. The J call may be in error: the DNA end matches TRBJ2-7 better. The CDR3 consists of 15 residues. Germline V gene lookup returns CDR1 DFQATT and CDR2 SNEGSKA (reference sequence). CDR3 region: CSLTSGNKRNGEQYF. CDR3 bases: TGCAGTCTAACTAGCGGGAATAAGAGAAATGGTGAGCAGTACTTC.

The sample holds many counts of this clonotype. The chain recombines TRBV7-3 with TRBJ2-2, with D perhaps assigned TRBD1 or TRBD2 (5 bases each). CDR1 is SGHTA, CDR2 FQGTGA, per germline. The length of the CDR3 is 13 residues. V was cut by 5 bases and J by 5 bases, with 9 bases left in between. Written as DNA, the CDR3 is TGTGCCAGCAGCAGGGACGGTACCGGGGAGCTGTTTTTT. This sequence encodes CASSRDGTGELFF. The entire variable domain, with the rest obtained from reference TRBV7-3 and TRBJ2-2, is as follows: GAGVSQTPSNKVTEKGKYVELRCDPISGHTALYWYRQSLGQGPEFLIYFQGTGAADDSGLPNDRFFAVRPEGSVSTLKIQRTERGDSAVYLCASSRDGTGELFFGEGSRLTVL.

This clonotype occurred a few times. The J gene is TRBJ2-1, the V gene TRBV5-6, with 10 bases fitting TRBD2. This CDR3 contains 18 residues. V dropped 5 bases and J dropped 4; count of bases not matched to a gene: 15. The V gene's germline CDR1 is SGHDT and CDR2 YYEEEE. The CDR3 sequence is CASSHAPPAGGDYNEQFF. The CDR3 DNA follows: TGTGCCAGCAGTCACGCGCCACCAGCGGGAGGGGATTACAATGAGCAGTTCTTC.

This clonotype came up a few times. This chain uses TRBV4-1 with TRBJ1-1; no clear D gene. The CDR3 has 15 residues. V was cut by 2 bases and J by 2 bases, with 12 bases left in between. Germline V gene sequence: CDR1 MGHRA, CDR2 YSYEKL. The DNA of the CDR3 is TGCGCCAGCAGCCAAAGTAGGCGGAGAAACACTGAAGCTTTCTTT. Amino acid sequence: CASSQSRRRNTEAFF.

This clonotype was detected many times. V usage is TRBV3-1 and J usage is TRBJ1-2; no definite D call. V lost 4 bases and J 7 bases, leaving 13 bases between the germline ends. The length of the CDR3 is 13 residues. CDR1 is LGHDT, CDR2 YNNKEL, per germline (reference sequence). The CDR3 DNA sequence: TGTGCCAGCAGCCCCTTCGAGGAAAGTGGCTACACCTTC. It encodes CASSPFEESGYTF.

This clonotype was seen ten or more times. The chain uses TRBV20-1 and TRBJ2-1; 12 bases map to TRBD2. The ends lost 3 bases at V and 3 bases at J; junction bases unmatched: 6. The CDR3 sequence is 16 residues long. Germline CDR1 DFQATT, CDR2 SNEGSKA (reference sequence). The CDR3 sequence: CSASPLAGGVYNEQFF. CDR3 DNA sequence: TGCAGTGCTAGCCCCCTAGCGGGAGGGGTCTACAATGAGCAGTTCTTC.

A note on this clonotype: The conserved final phenylalanine or tryptophan is absent from the CDR3, which likely points to a read error. The chain joins TRBV4-2 to TRBJ1-5; D possibly corresponds to TRBD1 (5 bases). Germline CDR1 is LGHNA and CDR2 is YNFKEQ. Trimming pared 1 base from V and 4 bases from J, leaving 11 bases between. The CDR3 contains 15 residues. CDR3 sequence: CASSQGGSSNQPQHS. The CDR3 coding sequence is TGTGCCAGCAGCCAAGGGGGCAGCTCTAATCAGCCCCAGCATTCT.

Turning to this clonotype: At one end, the junction sequence differs from germline, possibly due to a read error. The chain joins TRBV12-3 or TRBV12-4 to TRBJ2-1; D is unclear. The CDR3 sequence is 13 residues long. The CDR3 DNA sequence: TGTGCCAGCAGCCCGGGCCCCGACAATGAGCAGTCCTTC. Encoded protein: CASSPGPDNEQSF.

This sequence joins TRBV29-1 and TRBJ2-1; 15 positions match TRBD2. V shed 6 bases, J shed 10 bases, and the junction held 13 bases outside the gene matches. This CDR3 comprises 16 residues. Germline V CDR1 and CDR2: SQVTM, ANQGSEA. CDR3 coding DNA: TGCAGCGTACCCATTGGACTAGCGGGGGGGCCGGGGGAGCAGTTCTTC. This encodes CSVPIGLAGGPGEQFF.

In this sample, this clonotype turned up many times. This chain uses TRBV15 with TRBJ2-3, with 8 nucleotides matching TRBD2. Unmatched junction bases numbered 11, after V lost 0 bases and J lost 6 bases. Per the germline V gene, CDR1 is LNHNV and CDR2 is YYDKDF (reference sequence). This CDR3 spans 17 amino acids. In DNA form, the CDR3 reads TGTGCCACCAGCAGAGATCGTTCGAGACTAGCGTCCGATACGCAGTATTTT. This encodes CATSRDRSRLASDTQYF.

This chain links TRBV9 with TRBJ1-6, with 8 bases lining up with TRBD1. The CDR3 length is 15 residues. With 1 base clipped from V and 6 bases from J, the junction kept 3 bases outside the gene matches. Germline assignment: CDR1 SGDLS and CDR2 YYNGEE. This CDR3 reads CASSVLTGGNSPLHF. The DNA for the CDR3 is TGTGCCAGCAGCGTACTTACAGGGGGTAATTCACCCCTCCACTTT.

There are many counts of this clonotype. The rearrangement uses TRBV6-2 or TRBV6-3 and TRBJ2-2; D perhaps matches TRBD2 (5 bases). In germline, CDR1 is MNHEY, CDR2 SVGEGT. Between the trimmed V and J ends, which lost 4 bases and 3 bases, there was a span of 9 bases. This CDR3 contains 14 residues. Written as DNA, the CDR3 is TGTGCCAGCAGTTCCGGAGCGGACACCGGGGAGCTGTTTTTT. This sequence encodes CASSSGADTGELFF.

At least ten counts were recorded for this clonotype. This rearrangement joins TRBV5-1 to TRBJ2-3; TRBD1 or TRBD2 may be the D gene (5 bases each). The CDR3 runs 15 residues. In germline, CDR1 is SGHRS, CDR2 YFSETQ. The ends were cut back, 2 bases at V and 1 base at J, with 11 bases in the middle. CDR3 coding DNA: TGCGCCAGCAGCTTTGGTCAGGGAGGCACAGATACGCAGTATTTT. Amino acids: CASSFGQGGTDTQYF.

This rearrangement joins TRBV18 to TRBJ1-1; 7 bases are a match to TRBD1. The CDR3 runs 17 residues. With V trimmed by 3 bases and J by 4 bases, 14 bases remained unmatched. The germline V gene encodes CDR1 KGHSH and CDR2 LQKENI. The CDR3 region is CASSPTMSETGSTEAFF. CDR3 DNA: TGTGCCAGCTCACCGACCATGTCCGAGACAGGGAGCACTGAAGCTTTCTTT. Together with reference TRBV18 and TRBJ1-1, the CDR3 gives the full variable domain: NAGVMQNPRHLVRRRGQEARLRCSPMKGHSHVYWYRQLPEEGLKFMVYLQKENIIDESGMPKERFSAEFPKEGPSILRIQQVVRGDSAAYFCASSPTMSETGSTEAFFGQGTRLTVV.